Each of the 20 T cell receptor beta chains below was sequenced from the same sample in a study of blood T cell repertoires in COVID-19. Libraries were prepared by immunoSEQ multiplex PCR; TCRdb keeps only in-frame clonotypes and omits some of them. The sample carries about 120,000 clones, 82% recorded once. The sample was peripheral blood. These receptor sequences come from a human donor in a cohort sampled during active COVID-19.

V and J are TRBV11-2 and TRBJ2-3; D is unresolved. The germline V gene has CDR1 SGHAT and CDR2 FQNNGV. This CDR3 region has 13 residues. The V end lost 4 bases, the J end lost 5 bases, and 10 bases lay between the germline ends. The CDR3 is CASSSEPGDTQYF. CDR3 nucleotides: TGTGCCAGCAGCTCCGAGCCGGGAGATACGCAGTATTTT.

The rearrangement joins TRBV21-1 to TRBJ2-5; the D call of TRBD1 is as the table states it, not checked on the DNA. TRBV21-1 is given as a pseudogene. The CDR3 has 18 residues. The CDR3 region is CASSKAGVPQGLSETQYF. CDR3 coding DNA: TGTGCCAGCAGCAAAGCTGGGGTACCACAGGGTTTATCAGAGACCCAGTACTTC.

The chain joins TRBV24-1 to TRBJ1-4, with 7 bases identical to TRBD1. CDR1 is KGHDR, CDR2 SFDVKD, per germline. The CDR3 has 13 residues. V trimming: 9 bases; J trimming: 7 bases; junction bases outside the gene matches: 7. CDR3: CATSRGWGEKLFF. In DNA, the CDR3 is TGTGCCACCTCCAGGGGGTGGGGTGAAAAACTGTTTTTT.

In DNA form, the CDR3 reads TGTGCCAGCAGCTTAGTCGGGGAAGCCGAAGCTTTCTTT. It yields the protein CASSLVGEAEAFF. The chain carries TRBV7-9 and TRBJ1-1, with D hard to call. The CDR3 extends over 13 amino acids. Germline V lookup: CDR1 SEHNR, CDR2 FQNEAQ (reference sequence). Trimming removed 1 base at V and 8 bases at J, with 11 bases between.

V usage is TRBV6-5 and J usage is TRBJ1-1; D unresolved. Trimming cost V 6 bases and J 4 bases, with 12 bases left between them. The CDR3 runs to 13 residues. Germline V gene lookup returns CDR1 MNHEY and CDR2 SVGAGI. The CDR3 region has the DNA TGTGCCAGCAGCACCCCCTGGGCCACTGAAGCTTTCTTT. Residues: CASSTPWATEAFF.

V is TRBV19 and J is TRBJ1-5; perhaps TRBD1 as D (6 bases). Germline CDR1 reads LNHDA; CDR2 reads SQIVND (reference sequence). V was trimmed by 3 bases and J by 7 bases, leaving 19 bases between them. This CDR3 comprises 16 residues. The DNA of the CDR3 is TGTGCCAGTAGTATCTCTATAACAGGGCTTCGACAGCCCCAGCATTTT. Translating it yields CASSISITGLRQPQHF.

V is TRBV10-2 and J is TRBJ1-1; 10 bases map to TRBD1. This CDR3 is built from 15 residues. V lost 6 bases to trimming and J lost 7 bases; unmatched junction nucleotides: 11. Per the germline V gene, CDR1 is WSHSY and CDR2 is SAAADI. The CDR3, as DNA: TGCGCCAGCAGCGGTTGGGGACAGGGGTATAGTGAAGCTTTCTTT. Protein product: CASSGWGQGYSEAFF.

The rearrangement uses TRBV7-8 and TRBJ1-1; D gene uncertain. This CDR3 comprises 13 residues. V was shortened by 4 bases and J by 2 bases, with 8 bases between the two germline ends. Germline loops: CDR1 SGHVS, CDR2 FQNEAQ. Here the CDR3 DNA reads TGTGCCAGCAGCTCCACACGCAACACTGAAGCTTTCTTT. Protein product: CASSSTRNTEAFF.

This clone was picked up one time. The CDR3 here is CASSVLQGAIPYNEQFF. In DNA form, the CDR3 reads TGTGCCAGCAGCGTCTTACAGGGGGCGATCCCCTACAATGAGCAGTTCTTC. The V gene is TRBV5-6, the J gene TRBJ2-1; the match to TRBD1 covers 9 bases. J lost 2 bases, V lost 4 bases, and 10 bases had no gene match. CDR1 SGHDT and CDR2 YYEEEE come from the germline V gene. The CDR3 runs 17 residues. Supplemented by reference TRBV5-6 and TRBJ2-1, the full variable domain reads DAGVTQSPTHLIKTRGQQVTLRCSPKSGHDTVSWYQQALGQGPQFIFQYYEEEERQRGNFPDRFSGHQFPNYSSELNVNALLLGDSALYLCASSVLQGAIPYNEQFFGPGTRLTVL.

J is TRBJ2-5 and V is TRBV7-2, with D possibly matching TRBD2 (5 bases). CDR1 is SGHTA, CDR2 FQGNSA, per germline. V dropped 4 bases and J dropped 5 bases, with 14 bases sitting between them. The CDR3 runs to 14 residues. This CDR3 is CASSSISGLETQYF. For the CDR3, the DNA is TGTGCCAGCAGCTCTATCTCGGGGTTGGAGACCCAGTACTTC.

The CDR3 sequence: CASSEQGGYNTEAFF. The CDR3 region has the DNA TGCGCCAGCAGCGAACAGGGGGGGTATAACACTGAAGCTTTCTTT. The gene calls are TRBV5-1 and TRBJ1-1, with 8 bases aligning to TRBD1. The CDR3 is made up of 15 amino acids. The germline CDR1 and CDR2 sequences are SGHRS and YFSETQ. The J segment lost 2 bases and the V segment lost 4 bases, leaving 7 bases of the junction unmatched.

The J gene is TRBJ1-1, the V gene TRBV18; 8 bases are shared with TRBD1. After removal of 1 base from V and 5 bases from J, the junction contained 6 bases not matched to a gene. CDR1 KGHSH and CDR2 LQKENI come from the germline V gene. The CDR3 totals 15 residues. CDR3 in DNA: TGTGCCAGCTCACCACTACAGGGGGTGGAAACTGAAGCTTTCTTT. Translation: CASSPLQGVETEAFF.

The chain employs TRBV7-8 and TRBJ2-5, with TRBD1 matching over 10 bases. With V trimmed by 4 bases and J by 6 bases, 11 bases remained unmatched. Per germline, CDR1 SGHVS and CDR2 FQNEAQ. This CDR3 has 16 amino acids. The CDR3 DNA is TGTGCCAGCAGCTCGACCGGGACAGGGGTGAGGAAGACCCAGTACTTC. Amino acids: CASSSTGTGVRKTQYF.

This chain connects TRBV6-5 to TRBJ2-1; D gene unclear. V lost 5 bases and J lost 13, with 21 bases in between. The CDR3 runs to 14 residues. Germline V gene sequence: CDR1 MNHEY, CDR2 SVGAGI. Written as DNA, the CDR3 is TGTGCCAGCAGTCGAATAGTGGCTGACTTAATCCAGTTCTTC. Translating gives CASSRIVADLIQFF.

The chain is built from TRBV7-8 and TRBJ1-5; TRBD1 is a possible D gene (5 bases). Germline V gene data show CDR1 as SGHVS and CDR2 as FQNEAQ. The CDR3 spans 15 residues. Trimming cost V 1 base and J 7 bases, with 14 bases left between them. The CDR3 is CASSLGPGKGQPQHF. As DNA, the CDR3 is TGTGCCAGCAGCTTAGGTCCAGGGAAGGGCCAGCCCCAGCATTTT.

The chain joins TRBV11-1 to TRBJ2-1; D ambiguous. V lost 1 base and J 3 bases, leaving 7 bases between the germline ends. Germline V gene data show CDR1 as SGHAT and CDR2 as FQDESV (reference sequence). This CDR3 has 14 amino acids. CDR3 amino acids: CASSLVAGYNEQFF. CDR3 DNA sequence: TGTGCCAGCAGCTTAGTGGCAGGCTACAATGAGCAGTTCTTC.

The chain links TRBV6-2 or TRBV6-3 to TRBJ2-7; 12 bases align to TRBD2. The germline V gene has CDR1 MNHEY and CDR2 SVGEGT. The CDR3 covers 16 residues. V dropped 3 bases and J dropped 3; count of bases not matched to a gene: 6. CDR3 in amino acids: CASSYTRLAGVYEQYF. CDR3 DNA sequence: TGTGCCAGCAGTTATACGAGACTAGCGGGGGTCTACGAGCAGTACTTC.

This rearrangement joins TRBV6-6 to TRBJ2-3; the D is unclear. Germline-derived CDR1 and CDR2 are MNHNY and SVGAGI (reference sequence). This CDR3 spans 11 amino acids. V lost 3 bases to trimming and J lost 6 bases, with 4 bases between them. This chain's CDR3 is CASSYSDTQYF. CDR3 coding DNA: TGTGCCAGCAGTTATAGTGATACGCAGTATTTT.

The V and J genes are TRBV6-4 and TRBJ1-2, with D possibly being TRBD1 (6 bases). Germline V gene lookup returns CDR1 MRHNA and CDR2 SNTAGT. V was clipped by 6 bases and J by 9 bases, with 14 bases between them. This CDR3 region has 12 residues. CDR3 protein: CASRGQKFSYTF. In DNA form, the CDR3 reads TGTGCCAGCAGAGGACAGAAGTTTAGCTACACCTTC.

The rearrangement uses TRBV4-3 and TRBJ2-7; 9 positions agree with TRBD1. The CDR3 loop spans 15 amino acids. J was trimmed by 3 bases and V by 5 bases; bases with no gene match: 8. The germline V gene has CDR1 LGHNA and CDR2 YSLEER. In DNA form, the CDR3 reads TGCGCCAGCAGCGAAGGGACAGGGAGCAGCTACGAGCAGTACTTC. It encodes CASSEGTGSSYEQYF.